This is a list of T cell receptor beta chains from one sample in a study of blood T cell repertoires in COVID-19. TCRdb's copy holds only in-frame clones and misses some; the assay was immunoSEQ multiplex PCR. Of roughly 13,000 clones listed, 83% are singletons. The sequenced sample consisted of peripheral blood. Source of these receptors: a middle-aged man with active or convalescent COVID-19. The CDR3 runs from the conserved cysteine through the conserved F or W. The D gene is left open where the match is weak. Size is omitted from some rows. Given values are once, few, many or a class for expanded clones.

v_call	d_call	j_call	clone_size	cdr3_aa	cdr3_nt
TRBV5-1	TRBD2	TRBJ2-1	few	CASSLGLSGSFNEQFF	TGCGCCAGCAGCTTGGGTCTTAGCGGGAGCTTTAATGAGCAGTTCTTC
TRBV7-2	TRBD1	TRBJ2-3	NA	CASSLAGTGAGDTQYF	TGTGCCAGCAGCTTAGCGGGGACAGGGGCTGGAGATACGCAGTATTTT
TRBV19	NA	TRBJ1-5	NA	CASSMEGNQPQHF	TGTGCCAGTAGTATGGAGGGAAATCAGCCCCAGCATTTT
TRBV7-3	NA	TRBJ2-3	NA	CASSLGHQPTDTQYF	TGTGCCAGCAGCTTGGGACATCAACCCACAGATACGCAGTATTTT
TRBV12-3/TRBV12-4	NA	TRBJ2-1	NA	CASNSGYNEQFF	TGTGCCAGCAACTCAGGCTACAATGAGCAGTTCTTC
TRBV19	NA	TRBJ2-5	NA	CASTTTYRGRGGETQYF	TGTGCCAGTACTACCACCTACAGAGGCAGGGGAGGGGAGACCCAGTACTTC
TRBV7-7	TRBD2	TRBJ2-1	NA	CASSLGSGGSLNEQFF	TGTGCTAGCAGCTTAGGTAGCGGGGGATCCCTAAATGAGCAGTTCTTC
TRBV11-3	NA	TRBJ1-3	NA	CASRTDGDSSGNTIYF	TGTGCCAGCAGAACAGACGGGGACTCCTCTGGAAACACCATATATTTT
TRBV5-6	TRBD1	TRBJ1-2	few	CASSLGTGGVGYTF	TGTGCCAGCAGCTTGGGGACAGGGGGTGTTGGCTACACCTTC
TRBV27	TRBD1	TRBJ2-3	NA	CASSPGQGDADTQYF	TGTGCCAGCAGTCCGGGACAGGGGGACGCAGATACGCAGTATTTT
TRBV7-9	NA	TRBJ2-7	NA	CASSTRLQGLTYEQYF	TGTGCCAGCAGCACCCGCCTCCAGGGGTTAACCTACGAGCAGTACTTC
TRBV30	NA	TRBJ2-6	NA	CAWSGGLISGANVLTF	TGTGCCTGGAGTGGGGGACTTATCTCTGGGGCCAACGTCCTGACTTTC
TRBV18	TRBD1	TRBJ1-5	NA	CASSPTGAVQPQHF	TGTGCCAGCTCACCCACAGGGGCCGTTCAGCCCCAGCATTTT
TRBV28	NA	TRBJ1-4	NA	CASSPGGETNEKLFF	TGTGCCAGCAGTCCCGGGGGGGAAACTAATGAAAAACTGTTTTTT
TRBV9	TRBD1	TRBJ2-5	NA	CASSVGQAGETQYF	TGTGCCAGCAGCGTTGGACAGGCTGGAGAGACCCAGTACTTC
TRBV19	TRBD1	TRBJ1-1	once	CASSMGQGTEAFF	TGTGCCAGTAGTATGGGACAGGGGACTGAAGCTTTCTTT
TRBV15	NA	TRBJ2-4	few	CATSREIVLAKNIQYF	TGTGCCACCAGCAGAGAGATAGTTTTAGCCAAAAACATTCAGTACTTC
TRBV24-1	TRBD1	TRBJ2-1	NA	CATSGRDRGHEQFF	TGTGCCACCAGTGGCCGGGACAGGGGGCATGAGCAGTTCTTC
TRBV7-2	NA	TRBJ1-2	once	CASSENAGGYTF	TGTGCCAGCAGCGAAAACGCAGGGGGCTACACCTTC
TRBV28	TRBD1	TRBJ1-5	NA	CASRSTGTGEVSQHF	TGTGCCAGCAGATCAACCGGGACAGGGGAGGTTTCCCAGCATTTT
TRBV11-2	NA	TRBJ2-3	NA	CASSLGSGSGGTDTQYF	TGTGCCAGCAGCTTAGGCTCTGGGAGTGGGGGCACAGATACGCAGTATTTT
TRBV9	NA	TRBJ1-4	once	CASSKGRDEKLFF	TGTGCCAGCAGCAAAGGGAGGGATGAAAAACTGTTTTTT
TRBV9	NA	TRBJ2-3	NA	CASSVAGFTDTQYF	TGTGCCAGCAGCGTAGCAGGATTCACAGATACGCAGTATTTT
TRBV10-3	TRBD2	TRBJ2-1	NA	CAISGLAGQIGNEQFF	TGTGCCATCAGTGGACTAGCGGGGCAGATAGGCAATGAGCAGTTCTTC
TRBV11-1	NA	TRBJ2-1	once	CASSFDRSNEQFF	TGTGCCAGCAGCTTTGACAGGTCCAATGAGCAGTTCTTC
TRBV4-2	TRBD1	TRBJ2-7	NA	CASSQDYGQGFREQYF	TGTGCCAGCAGCCAAGATTACGGACAGGGTTTCCGCGAGCAGTACTTC
TRBV5-1	TRBD1	TRBJ2-7	NA	CASSLGQGVYEQYF	TGCGCCAGCAGCCTAGGACAGGGGGTCTACGAGCAGTACTTC
TRBV6-4	TRBD2	TRBJ2-1	NA	CASSRTSGANEQFF	TGTGCCAGCAGCCGGACTAGCGGGGCCAATGAGCAGTTCTTC
TRBV4-2	TRBD2	TRBJ2-7	NA	CASSQDGTAGGREQYF	TGTGCCAGCAGCCAAGATGGGACGGCGGGAGGTAGGGAGCAGTACTTC
TRBV6-6	NA	TRBJ2-5	NA	CASRRRDQETQYF	TGTGCCAGCAGGCGGCGGGACCAAGAGACCCAGTACTTC
TRBV15	TRBD1	TRBJ1-5	NA	CATSRGWGQGADNQPQHF	TGTGCCACCAGCAGAGGGTGGGGGCAGGGGGCCGACAATCAGCCCCAGCATTTT
TRBV5-1	TRBD1	TRBJ1-5	NA	CASSLAGGSNQPQHF	TGCGCCAGCAGCTTGGCAGGGGGGAGCAATCAGCCCCAGCATTTT
TRBV19	TRBD2	TRBJ2-2	NA	CASSILAGSTGELFF	TGTGCCAGTAGTATACTAGCGGGATCCACCGGGGAGCTGTTTTTT
TRBV9	NA	TRBJ1-3	NA	CASSVDGGTSSGNTIYF	TGTGCCAGCAGCGTAGACGGAGGGACGTCCTCTGGAAACACCATATATTTT
TRBV5-4	TRBD2	TRBJ2-5	NA	CASSLRAGGQETQYF	TGTGCCAGCAGCTTACGAGCGGGGGGGCAAGAGACCCAGTACTTC
TRBV13	NA	TRBJ2-1	NA	CASSGPPGENEQFF	TGTGCCAGCAGCGGTCCCCCAGGGGAGAATGAGCAGTTCTTC
TRBV10-2	TRBD2	TRBJ2-3	NA	CASRSTSGGITDTQYF	TGCGCCAGCAGATCCACTAGCGGGGGGATCACAGATACGCAGTATTTT
TRBV7-2	NA	TRBJ2-7	once	CASTRGYEQYF	TGTGCCAGCACGCGGGGTTACGAGCAGTACTTC
TRBV4-2	NA	TRBJ2-7	NA	CASSQSSSYEQYF	TGTGCCAGCAGCCAGTCCAGCTCCTACGAGCAGTACTTC